The clone carrying this TCR beta chain appeared a few times. These data belong to a study of T-cell reconstitution after alpha-beta-depleted transplantation in children. Unique molecular identifiers were used in preparing the TCRbeta library. MiXCR, applied by TCRdb to the PCR reads, yields one record per CDR3 protein. Of about 400,000 distinct CDR3 sequences listed, 10% to 15% are singletons. Here the sequenced sample was PBMCs, taken from the stem cell graft. This sequence was found in a human donor who donated a stem cell graft to a child with Fanconi anemia.

The CDR3 region is CASSPVGANYNEQFF. DNA of the CDR3: TGTGCCAGCTCACCGGTGGGGGCTAACTACAATGAGCAGTTCTTC. The rearrangement joins TRBV18 to TRBJ2-1; TRBD1 might be the D (6 bases). Trimming cost V 3 bases and J 3 bases, with 12 bases left between them. This CDR3 region has 15 residues. Germline loops: CDR1 KGHSH, CDR2 LQKENI.